This T cell receptor beta chain was obtained from a study of blood T cell repertoires in COVID-19. The wider study: Samples came from the United States, Italy and Spain, spanning acute and convalescent COVID-19.

The protocol was immunoSEQ multiplex PCR, while the TCRdb copy is restricted to in-frame clones and leaves out a portion. The table lists over 200,000 clones, about 90% of them singletons, with 10% to 15% in the top ten. Deletions cut 1 base from V and 1 base from J, with 10 bases between. Germline V gives CDR1 SGHVS, CDR2 FQNEAQ. This CDR3 contains 15 residues. The rearrangement links TRBV7-8 to TRBJ1-1; no clear D gene. The source material was peripheral blood. The TCR was taken from a woman aged 18-29 years who had recovered from COVID-19. The CDR3 region is CASSLGKQKNTEAFF. The CDR3 DNA follows: TGTGCCAGCAGCTTAGGAAAACAGAAGAACACTGAAGCTTTCTTT. Drawing the rest from reference TRBV7-8 and TRBJ1-1, the complete variable domain is GAGVSQSPRYKVAKRGQDVALRCDPISGHVSLFWYQQALGQGPEFLTYFQNEAQLDKSGLPSDRFFAERPEGSVSTLKIQRTQQEDSAVYLCASSLGKQKNTEAFFGQGTRLTVV.